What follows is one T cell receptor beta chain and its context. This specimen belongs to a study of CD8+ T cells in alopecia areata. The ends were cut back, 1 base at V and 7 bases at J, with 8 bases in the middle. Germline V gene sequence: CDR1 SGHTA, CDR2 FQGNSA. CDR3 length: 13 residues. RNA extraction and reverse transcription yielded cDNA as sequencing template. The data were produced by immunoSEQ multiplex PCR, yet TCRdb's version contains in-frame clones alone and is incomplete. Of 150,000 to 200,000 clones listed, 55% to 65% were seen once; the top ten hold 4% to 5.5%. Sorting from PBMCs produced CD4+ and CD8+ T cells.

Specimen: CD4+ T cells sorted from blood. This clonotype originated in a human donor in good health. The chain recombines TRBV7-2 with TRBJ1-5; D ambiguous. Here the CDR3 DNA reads TGTGCCAGCAGCTTAGGGGTCGGCCAGCCCCAGCATTTT. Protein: CASSLGVGQPQHF.